This T cell receptor (beta chain) was identified during a study of blood T cell repertoires in COVID-19. The V end was cut by 4 bases, the J end by 2 bases, with 9 bases between. This CDR3 has 14 residues. Germline loops: CDR1 SGHRS, CDR2 YFSETQ. Profiling relied on immunoSEQ multiplex PCR, and the TCRdb table lists in-frame clones only, not all of them. The sample has 250,000 or so clones; under 90% are singletons. Recruits, aged roughly 18 to 89 years, lived in 25 or so US areas. The gene calls are TRBV5-1 and TRBJ1-4, with D perhaps TRBD1 (6 bases). The sequenced sample consisted of PBMCs or T cells enriched from blood (not recorded which). The TCR originated in a man aged 60 to 69 who had recovered from COVID-19. The CDR3 coding sequence is TGCGCCAGCAGCCCTACAGGGACTAATGAAAAACTGTTTTTT. It specifies CASSPTGTNEKLFF. The whole variable domain, filled in from reference TRBV5-1 and TRBJ1-4, reads KAGVTQTPRYLIKTRGQQVTLSCSPISGHRSVSWYQQTPGQGLQFLFEYFSETQRNKGNFPGRFSGRQFSNSRSEMNVSTLELGDSALYLCASSPTGTNEKLFFGSGTQLSVL.